These 31 T cell receptor beta chains came from one sample sequenced in a study of early T cells in non-severe SARS-CoV-2 infection. TCRdb itself ran the 5' RACE reads through MiXCR, one entry per CDR3 protein. Of under 70,000 distinct CDR3 sequences in the sample, 5.9% are singletons; the top ten hold 3% to 3.5%. Here the sequenced sample was whole blood, taken at baseline. These TCRs come from an adult who was a healthcare worker with PCR-confirmed SARS-CoV-2 infection or an uninfected control (not recorded which).

The genes are TRBV29-1 and TRBJ1-3; 11 nucleotides line up with TRBD1. Germline V gene lookup returns CDR1 SQVTM and CDR2 ANQGSEA. The CDR3 runs 16 residues. V shed 4 bases, J shed 4 bases, and the junction held 9 bases outside the gene matches. CDR3 bases: TGCAGCGTTGCACCAGGACAGGGGGCAGCGGGAAACACCATATATTTT. Translated, it gives CSVAPGQGAAGNTIYF.

The V and J genes are TRBV18 and TRBJ2-7; 13 nucleotides line up with TRBD2. This CDR3 contains 16 residues. V dropped 3 bases and J dropped 1; count of bases not matched to a gene: 3. Germline lookup yields CDR1 KGHSH and CDR2 LQKENI. The CDR3 sequence: CASSPGTSGISYEQYF. The CDR3 nucleotides are TGTGCCAGCTCACCCGGGACTAGCGGGATTTCCTACGAGCAGTACTTC.

This clonotype was detected many times. The chain links TRBV7-9 to TRBJ2-5, with unresolved D. Germline V lookup: CDR1 SEHNR, CDR2 FQNEAQ (reference sequence). Trimming left V 3 bases short and J 0 bases short, with 2 bases between. The CDR3 has 12 amino acids. Here the CDR3 reads CASSFYQETQYF. DNA for the CDR3: TGTGCCAGCAGCTTTTACCAAGAGACCCAGTACTTC.

V is TRBV28 and J is TRBJ1-1, with a possible D match to TRBD1 (6 bases). The V gene's germline CDR1 is MDHEN and CDR2 SYDVKM. The CDR3 has 14 residues. V was pared by 5 bases and J by 0 bases, with 10 bases between. The CDR3 nucleotides read TGTGCCAGCAGTGGAGGGGGTCTGAACACTGAAGCTTTCTTT. It is translated as CASSGGGLNTEAFF.

This clonotype was picked up many times. The chain combines TRBV20-1 with TRBJ2-1, with 9 bases identical to TRBD2. There are 15 residues in the CDR3. Germline V lookup: CDR1 DFQATT, CDR2 SNEGSKA (reference sequence). After removal of 3 bases from V and 10 bases from J, the junction contained 13 bases not matched to a gene. CDR3 nucleotide sequence: TGCAGTGCTAGGTTCCTAGCGGGAACAGGAACCGAGCAGTTCTTC. This translates into CSARFLAGTGTEQFF.

This clonotype has a handful of counts. V usage is TRBV20-1 and J usage is TRBJ2-3; 9 bases line up with TRBD2. With 1 base clipped from V and 4 bases from J, the junction kept 15 bases outside the gene matches. This CDR3 contains 18 residues. The V gene's germline CDR1 is DFQATT and CDR2 SNEGSKA (reference sequence). Written as DNA, the CDR3 is TGCAGTGCTAGAGGCCCGGGGGTAGCGGGAGTTTCGTCAGATACGCAGTATTTT. Its protein product is CSARGPGVAGVSSDTQYF.

This clonotype was counted at least ten times. This chain joins TRBV7-9 and TRBJ1-5; no clear D gene. The CDR3 covers 13 residues. Looked up from germline, CDR1 is SEHNR and CDR2 is FQNEAQ (reference sequence). V gave up 6 bases and J gave up 3 bases, with 9 bases separating them. The CDR3 nucleotides are TGTGCCAGCAGTTACACCCTCAATCAGCCCCAGCATTTT. Translating it yields CASSYTLNQPQHF.

This chain joins TRBV18 and TRBJ2-7; D is undetermined. The CDR3 totals 12 residues. V dropped 3 bases and J dropped 4 bases, with 7 bases sitting between them. Germline CDR1 is KGHSH and CDR2 is LQKENI. CDR3 sequence reads: CASSPAAYEQYF. CDR3 sequence (DNA): TGTGCCAGCTCACCCGCGGCTTACGAGCAGTACTTC.

This clonotype was counted between two and nine times. This sequence joins TRBV7-6 and TRBJ1-3; 9 positions agree with TRBD1. The CDR3 has 15 amino acids. CDR1 SGHVS and CDR2 FNYEAQ come from the germline V gene. Losses at the gene ends were 5 bases for V and 2 bases for J; bases not matched to a gene: 4. This chain's CDR3 is CASSTGTGPGNTIYF. For the CDR3, the DNA is TGTGCCAGCAGCACGGGGACAGGGCCTGGAAACACCATATATTTT.

This clonotype was observed many times. The chain links TRBV25-1 to TRBJ2-1; D might be TRBD1 or TRBD2, each matching 5 bases. The CDR3 loop spans 12 amino acids. Germline CDR1 reads MGHDK; CDR2 reads SYGVNS. Trimming pared 3 bases from V and 9 bases from J, leaving 9 bases between. The CDR3 coding sequence is TGTGCCAGCAGTGACTCCGGGACTGAGCAGTTCTTC. This translates into CASSDSGTEQFF.

Ten or more counts support this clonotype. This chain joins TRBV27 and TRBJ1-1, with D maybe TRBD1 (6 bases). V lost 5 bases, J lost 0 bases, and 19 bases lay in between. CDR3 length: 17 amino acids. Germline loops: CDR1 MNHEY, CDR2 SMNVEV (reference sequence). The CDR3: CASSPIRGSALNTEAFF. Here the CDR3 DNA reads TGTGCCAGCAGTCCTATCAGGGGATCAGCGTTGAACACTGAAGCTTTCTTT.

The sample holds many counts of this clonotype. V and J are TRBV19 and TRBJ2-1; tentatively, D is TRBD2 (6 bases). The CDR3 is 14 residues long. CDR1 LNHDA and CDR2 SQIVND come from the germline V gene (reference sequence). The V gene lost 4 bases and the J gene lost 7 bases, with 14 bases spanning the gap. CDR3 amino acids: CASSRLARMNEQFF. In DNA, the CDR3 is TGTGCCAGTAGTAGGCTAGCGCGGATGAATGAGCAGTTCTTC.

V usage is TRBV20-1 and J usage is TRBJ2-1; a possible D gene is TRBD2 (6 bases). The V end was cut by 1 base, the J end by 0 bases, with 19 bases between. Germline V gene data show CDR1 as DFQATT and CDR2 as SNEGSKA (reference sequence). The CDR3 sequence is 18 residues long. The chain's CDR3 is CSARAVPGLPSSYNEQFF. The CDR3 nucleotides read TGCAGTGCTAGAGCAGTACCGGGACTCCCGAGCTCCTACAATGAGCAGTTCTTC.

In this sample, this clonotype turned up a few times. The chain carries TRBV20-1 and TRBJ2-1; 7 bases agree with TRBD1. The CDR3 has 14 residues. V was pared by 3 bases and J by 4 bases, with 6 bases of the junction left unmatched. Germline CDR1 and CDR2: DFQATT and SNEGSKA (reference sequence). For the CDR3, the DNA is TGCAGTGCTAGGAATAGGACAGGTTACAATGAGCAGTTCTTC. Protein: CSARNRTGYNEQFF.

The chain recombines TRBV28 with TRBJ2-1; possible D gene TRBD2, 6 bases. Germline CDR1 and CDR2: MDHEN and SYDVKM. CDR3 length: 13 amino acids. Between the trimmed V and J ends, which lost 7 bases and 0 bases, there was a span of 7 bases. The CDR3 nucleotides read TGTGCCAGCACCGGGGGCTCCTACAATGAGCAGTTCTTC. Its protein is CASTGGSYNEQFF.

This clonotype was detected ten times or more. This chain connects TRBV6-5 to TRBJ1-1; D gene ambiguous. The CDR3 is 14 amino acids. Trimming removed 0 bases from V and 1 base from J, with 6 bases in between. Germline V gene sequence: CDR1 MNHEY, CDR2 SVGAGI. CDR3 DNA sequence: TGTGCCAGCAGTTACTCTCGGGGGAACACTGAAGCTTTCTTT. Protein sequence: CASSYSRGNTEAFF.

CDR3 sequence: CASSLVGVGDSKPQHF. The DNA for the CDR3 is TGTGCCAGCAGCTTAGTAGGGGTGGGTGATTCGAAGCCCCAGCATTTT. The chain combines TRBV7-9 with TRBJ1-5; D perhaps matches TRBD1 (5 bases). This CDR3 comprises 16 residues. V was clipped by 1 base and J by 8 bases, with 18 bases between them. CDR1 SEHNR and CDR2 FQNEAQ come from the germline V gene (reference sequence).

This clonotype showed up many times. This rearrangement joins TRBV5-1 to TRBJ1-2; TRBD1 is a possible D gene (6 bases). Looked up from germline, CDR1 is SGHRS and CDR2 is YFSETQ. V lost 5 bases and J 0 bases, leaving 11 bases between the germline ends. The CDR3 covers 14 residues. The CDR3 coding sequence is TGCGCCAGCAGGATGTCAGGGGCTAACTATGGCTACACCTTC. Its protein product is CASRMSGANYGYTF. The complete variable domain, with remaining parts taken from reference TRBV5-1 and TRBJ1-2, reads KAGVTQTPRYLIKTRGQQVTLSCSPISGHRSVSWYQQTPGQGLQFLFEYFSETQRNKGNFPGRFSGRQFSNSRSEMNVSTLELGDSALYLCASRMSGANYGYTFGSGTRLTVV.

The table lists this clonotype with many counts. This chain connects TRBV10-3 to TRBJ2-5; D is undetermined. With 0 bases removed from V and 5 bases from J, the gap between germline ends came to 4 bases. Germline CDR1 and CDR2: ENHRY and SYGVKD. The CDR3 sequence is 12 residues long. The CDR3 region has the DNA TGTGCCATCAGTGAGTCGAAGGAGACCCAGTACTTC. Amino acids: CAISESKETQYF.

The rearrangement links TRBV7-9 to TRBJ2-5, with 7 bases lining up with TRBD2. Germline V gene lookup returns CDR1 SEHNR and CDR2 FQNEAQ (reference sequence). The CDR3 loop spans 15 amino acids. V dropped 7 bases and J dropped 4; count of bases not matched to a gene: 12. The CDR3 loop reads CASTPQAGARETQYF. In nucleotides, the CDR3 is TGTGCCAGCACCCCACAGGCGGGAGCCCGAGAGACCCAGTACTTC.

This clonotype was counted only a few times. The V and J genes are TRBV24-1 and TRBJ2-1; 8 bases line up with TRBD2. The CDR3 runs to 17 residues. With 4 bases clipped from V and 6 bases from J, the junction kept 13 bases outside the gene matches. The germline CDR1 and CDR2 sequences are KGHDR and SFDVKD. The chain's CDR3 is CATSDLRAGESVNEQFF. The CDR3, as DNA: TGTGCCACCAGTGACTTAAGAGCGGGAGAGTCTGTCAATGAGCAGTTCTTC.

This clonotype was detected ten times or more. The rearrangement uses TRBV10-3 and TRBJ2-7; unclear D gene. The ends were cut back, 0 bases at V and 7 bases at J, with 13 bases in the middle. The CDR3 sequence is 14 residues long. Germline V gene sequence: CDR1 ENHRY, CDR2 SYGVKD. The CDR3 protein is CAISESTDYGEQYF. CDR3 coding DNA: TGTGCCATCAGTGAGTCTACAGATTACGGGGAGCAGTACTTC.

This clonotype was detected many times. The gene calls are TRBV7-9 and TRBJ2-3, with D unclear. Per germline, CDR1 SEHNR and CDR2 FQNEAQ (reference sequence). V was trimmed by 4 bases and J by 1 base, leaving 9 bases between them. The CDR3 length is 14 residues. CDR3 bases: TGTGCCAGCAGCTGGTCGGGCCGCACAGATACGCAGTATTTT. Translating gives CASSWSGRTDTQYF.

This clonotype was detected many times. The chain carries TRBV6-1 and TRBJ1-5; D remains ambiguous. Germline V lookup: CDR1 MNHNS, CDR2 SASEGT. The CDR3 sequence is 16 residues long. The V end lost 6 bases, the J end lost 7 bases, and 22 bases lay between the germline ends. In nucleotides, the CDR3 is TGTGCCAGCAGCGATCTCCCCTTAAGCATCAACCAGCCCCAGCATTTT. Translation gives CASSDLPLSINQPQHF.

This chain joins TRBV3-1 and TRBJ2-3, with TRBD2 as a possible D gene (6 bases). The V gene lost 0 bases and the J gene lost 14 bases, with 18 bases spanning the gap. This CDR3 has 14 residues. The germline gives CDR1 LGHDT, CDR2 YNNKEL (reference sequence). The CDR3 nucleotides are TGTGCCAGCAGCCAAGATGGTAGCGGACATATGTGGTATTTT. Its protein is CASSQDGSGHMWYF.

At least ten counts were recorded for this clonotype. The rearrangement links TRBV20-1 to TRBJ2-7, with 9 positions matching TRBD2. CDR3 size: 13 residues. The V and J ends lost 3 bases and 0 bases, in that order; junction bases with no gene match: 0. Germline assignment: CDR1 DFQATT and CDR2 SNEGSKA (reference sequence). The DNA of the CDR3 is TGCAGTGCTAGTAGCGGGGGCTCCTACGAGCAGTACTTC. Translated, it gives CSASSGGSYEQYF.

This clonotype was recorded many times. The rearrangement joins TRBV20-1 to TRBJ2-5; TRBD2 aligns across 8 bases. The CDR3 totals 16 residues. J gave up 2 bases and V 3 bases, and 11 bases lay outside the gene matches. Germline V lookup: CDR1 DFQATT, CDR2 SNEGSKA (reference sequence). CDR3 nucleotides: TGCAGTGCTAGGGGTGTAGCGGGGAGACTACAAGAGACCCAGTACTTC. This sequence encodes CSARGVAGRLQETQYF.

The table lists this clonotype with a few counts. The V and J genes are TRBV29-1 and TRBJ2-7; D may match TRBD1 or TRBD2 (5 bases each). The germline V gene encodes CDR1 SQVTM and CDR2 ANQGSEA. V gave up 5 bases and J gave up 2 bases, with 13 bases separating them. This CDR3 comprises 13 residues. The CDR3 DNA reads as TGCAGCGTTTACCGGGACGGAACCTACGAGCAGTACTTC. Residues: CSVYRDGTYEQYF.

The chain recombines TRBV7-3 with TRBJ1-6; 8 bases are a match to TRBD1. Germline loops: CDR1 SGHTA, CDR2 FQGTGA. The V and J ends lost 0 bases and 9 bases, in that order; junction bases with no gene match: 4. This CDR3 is built from 15 residues. Here the CDR3 DNA reads TGTGCCAGCAGCTTAACAGGACAGGGTATTTCACCCCTCCACTTT. Translation gives CASSLTGQGISPLHF. The complete variable domain, with remaining parts taken from reference TRBV7-3 and TRBJ1-6, reads GAGVSQTPSNKVTEKGKYVELRCDPISGHTALYWYRQSLGQGPEFLIYFQGTGAADDSGLPNDRFFAVRPEGSVSTLKIQRTERGDSAVYLCASSLTGQGISPLHFGNGTRLTVT.

This clonotype was detected a few times. The genes are TRBV19 and TRBJ2-3; 10 nucleotides match TRBD1. The CDR3 length is 14 residues. Germline V lookup: CDR1 LNHDA, CDR2 SQIVND (reference sequence). The V gene end was trimmed by 5 bases and the J gene end by 4 bases; junction bases not matched to a gene: 3. CDR3 sequence reads: CASSSGQGPDTQYF. CDR3 sequence (DNA): TGTGCCAGTAGTTCGGGACAGGGGCCAGATACGCAGTATTTT.

This clonotype has ten or more counts. This sequence joins TRBV27 and TRBJ2-3; TRBD2 matches 7 bases. After removal of 2 bases from V and 0 bases from J, the junction contained 8 bases not matched to a gene. In germline, CDR1 is MNHEY, CDR2 SMNVEV (reference sequence). This CDR3 spans 17 amino acids. This CDR3 is CASSLGILASSTDTQYF. The CDR3 DNA is TGTGCCAGCAGTTTAGGGATACTAGCGTCTAGCACAGATACGCAGTATTTT.